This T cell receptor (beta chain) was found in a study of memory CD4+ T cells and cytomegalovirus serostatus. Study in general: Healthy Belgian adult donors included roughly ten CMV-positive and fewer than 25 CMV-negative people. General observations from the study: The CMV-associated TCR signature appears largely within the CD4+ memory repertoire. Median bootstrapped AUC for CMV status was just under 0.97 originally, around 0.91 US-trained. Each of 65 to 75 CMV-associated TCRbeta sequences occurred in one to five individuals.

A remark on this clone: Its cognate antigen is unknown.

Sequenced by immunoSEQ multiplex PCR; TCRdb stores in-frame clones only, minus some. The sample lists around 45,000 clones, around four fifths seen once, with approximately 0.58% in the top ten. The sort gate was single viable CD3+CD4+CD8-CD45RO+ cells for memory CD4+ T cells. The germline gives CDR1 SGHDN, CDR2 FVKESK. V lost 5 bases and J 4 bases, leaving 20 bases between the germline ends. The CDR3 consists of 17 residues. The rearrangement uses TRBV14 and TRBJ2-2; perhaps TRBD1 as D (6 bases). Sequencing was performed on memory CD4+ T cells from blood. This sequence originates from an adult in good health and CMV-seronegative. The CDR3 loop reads CASSAFGRGRTTGELFF. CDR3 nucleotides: TGTGCCAGCAGCGCTTTCGGCAGGGGAAGGACCACCGGGGAGCTGTTTTTT.